The clone carrying this T cell receptor beta chain was seen at least ten times. Its antigen remains unidentified. The CDR3 extends over 12 amino acids. Losses at the gene ends were 9 bases for V and 5 bases for J; bases not matched to a gene: 8. Germline CDR1 is SGHRS and CDR2 is YFSETQ. This record comes from a study of blood T cells in healthy people across ages. Overall study findings and caveats: With unsorted PBMCs, a conclusive comparison of naive versus antigen-experienced cells was not possible. Whereas aged donors had fewer naive CD4+ cells, long-lived donors had more of them and higher diversity.

It was with a sample-barcoded 5' primer and a J-beta primer mix that a second PCR of about 7 to 12 cycles was run. Each cDNA molecule was tagged by a template-switch adaptor with 12 random nucleotides. TCRdb reprocessed the 5' RACE reads with MiXCR, giving one entry per CDR3 protein. The sample lists hundreds of thousands of distinct CDR3 sequences; about 30% were seen once. This clonotype originated in a woman of 80 years or more in good health. The sequencing sample was made of blood. V and J are TRBV5-1 and TRBJ2-7; 7 bases line up with TRBD2. CDR3: CATRRGTDEQYF. The DNA for the CDR3 is TGCGCCACCCGGCGGGGGACGGACGAGCAGTACTTC.